The 27 T cell receptor beta chains below all came from one sample that was sequenced in a study of T cell changes during pregnancy in multiple sclerosis. Only in-frame clones appear in the TCRdb table, and some are missing; sequencing was by immunoSEQ multiplex PCR. The sample has about 59,000 clones, about 92% seen once. This specimen consisted of peripheral blood, obtained in the second trimester of pregnancy. Receptor source: a female donor in good health, enrolled as a control in a pregnancy study.

This chain uses TRBV7-9 with TRBJ2-7; D unclear. The CDR3 sequence is 14 residues long. V was shortened by 2 bases and J by 5 bases, with 13 bases between the two germline ends. Germline V gives CDR1 SEHNR, CDR2 FQNEAQ (reference sequence). As DNA, the CDR3 is TGTGCCAGCAGCTTACCTCCAGGTTGGGACGAGCAGTACTTC. Protein: CASSLPPGWDEQYF.

The V and J genes are TRBV9 and TRBJ2-1; weak D call: TRBD2 (5 bases). The germline gives CDR1 SGDLS, CDR2 YYNGEE. Trimming stripped 4 bases from V and 9 bases from J, with 17 bases between. This CDR3 has 14 residues. CDR3 coding DNA: TGTGCCAGCAGCCTTACGACTAAGGGATTTGAGCAGTTCTTC. It specifies CASSLTTKGFEQFF. The whole variable domain, filled in from reference TRBV9 and TRBJ2-1, reads DSGVTQTPKHLITATGQRVTLRCSPRSGDLSVYWYQQSLDQGLQFLIQYYNGEERAKGNILERFSAQQFPDLHSELNLSSLELGDSALYFCASSLTTKGFEQFFGPGTRLTVL.

This chain uses TRBV7-2 with TRBJ2-2; 9 bases match TRBD2. Germline CDR1 reads SGHTA; CDR2 reads FQGNSA. CDR3 size: 15 residues. After removal of 2 bases from V and 6 bases from J, the junction contained 4 bases not matched to a gene. CDR3 residues: CASSLRREGAGELFF. CDR3 DNA sequence: TGTGCCAGCAGCTTAAGGCGGGAGGGCGCCGGGGAGCTGTTTTTT. The entire variable domain, with the rest obtained from reference TRBV7-2 and TRBJ2-2, is as follows: GAGVSQSPSNKVTEKGKDVELRCDPISGHTALYWYRQSLGQGLEFLIYFQGNSAPDKSGLPSDRFSAERTGGSVSTLTIQRTQQEDSAVYLCASSLRREGAGELFFGEGSRLTVL.

The rearrangement links TRBV29-1 to TRBJ2-7, with D uncertain. CDR1 SQVTM and CDR2 ANQGSEA come from the germline V gene. The CDR3 extends over 12 amino acids. V lost 6 bases to trimming and J lost 9 bases, with 18 bases between them. CDR3 in amino acids: CSVLLGGGGQYF. DNA for the CDR3: TGCAGCGTCCTACTTGGCGGCGGTGGGCAGTACTTC.

The chain uses TRBV5-6 and TRBJ2-3; 8 bases map to TRBD1. Trimming at V came to 4 bases and at J to 2 bases, leaving 6 bases not matched to a gene. The CDR3 has 15 residues. From germline, CDR1 is SGHDT and CDR2 YYEEEE. The CDR3 region is CASSLETGDTDTQYF. CDR3 DNA: TGTGCCAGCAGCCTTGAGACAGGGGACACAGATACGCAGTATTTT.

This clone is a singleton in its sample. The chain combines TRBV6-1 with TRBJ2-3; no reliable D call. The CDR3 has 16 residues. CDR1 and CDR2 (germline): MNHNS, SASEGT. The germline V and J ends were trimmed by 4 bases and 1 base, with 15 bases remaining between them. The CDR3 sequence: CASSVQVAAGTDTQYF. CDR3 nucleotide sequence: TGTGCCAGCAGTGTACAAGTCGCGGCTGGCACAGATACGCAGTATTTT.

The gene calls are TRBV7-9 and TRBJ2-5, with D tentatively TRBD2 (5 bases). Germline lookup yields CDR1 SEHNR and CDR2 FQNEAQ (reference sequence). This CDR3 region has 11 residues. The V and J ends lost 8 bases and 2 bases respectively, with 6 bases between them. The CDR3: CASEGQETQYF. The CDR3 DNA reads as TGTGCCAGCGAGGGACAAGAGACCCAGTACTTC.

The chain employs TRBV27 and TRBJ2-5, with 12 bases lining up with TRBD2. The V gene end was trimmed by 5 bases and the J gene end by 5 bases; junction bases not matched to a gene: 15. The CDR3 has 18 amino acids. CDR1 MNHEY and CDR2 SMNVEV come from the germline V gene (reference sequence). CDR3 amino acids: CASSPHPSSGGARETQYF. For the CDR3, the DNA is TGTGCCAGCAGTCCACACCCATCTAGCGGGGGGGCGAGGGAGACCCAGTACTTC.

The chain combines TRBV19 with TRBJ2-7; D may be TRBD2 (5 bases). The germline V gene encodes CDR1 LNHDA and CDR2 SQIVND (reference sequence). V was trimmed by 6 bases and J by 2 bases, leaving 14 bases between them. CDR3 length: 14 amino acids. The CDR3 spells CASRSQRPAYEQYF. The CDR3 nucleotides read TGTGCCAGTAGAAGTCAGCGGCCCGCCTACGAGCAGTACTTC.

V and J are TRBV11-2 and TRBJ2-7, with TRBD2 identical over 10 bases. The CDR3 loop spans 14 amino acids. V lost 6 bases and J lost 4; bases outside the gene matches: 6. The germline V gene has CDR1 SGHAT and CDR2 FQNNGV. The CDR3 sequence: CASSQREGFYEQYF. CDR3 nucleotides: TGTGCCAGCAGTCAGCGGGAGGGCTTTTACGAGCAGTACTTC.

This chain uses TRBV5-1 with TRBJ2-3; TRBD2 aligns across 9 bases. Germline V gene data show CDR1 as SGHRS and CDR2 as YFSETQ. CDR3 length: 18 residues. V lost 1 base to trimming and J lost 3 bases; unmatched junction nucleotides: 12. The CDR3: CASSLTLRGGVGTDTQYF. In nucleotides, the CDR3 is TGCGCCAGCAGCTTGACATTGCGGGGGGGCGTGGGGACAGATACGCAGTATTTT. Combining the CDR3 with reference TRBV5-1 and TRBJ2-3 gives the whole variable domain KAGVTQTPRYLIKTRGQQVTLSCSPISGHRSVSWYQQTPGQGLQFLFEYFSETQRNKGNFPGRFSGRQFSNSRSEMNVSTLELGDSALYLCASSLTLRGGVGTDTQYFGPGTRLTVL.

The genes are TRBV5-1 and TRBJ2-1; D is ambiguous. The CDR3 contains 16 residues. The germline V and J ends were trimmed by 5 bases and 5 bases, with 20 bases remaining between them. CDR1 SGHRS and CDR2 YFSETQ come from the germline V gene. CDR3 sequence (DNA): TGCGCCAGCAGGGAGATTCCTAGAAGTAGCCACAATGAGCAGTTCTTC. Protein sequence: CASREIPRSSHNEQFF.

The chain links TRBV10-3 to TRBJ2-4; TRBD2 matches at 11 bases. Losses at the gene ends were 2 bases for V and 8 bases for J; bases not matched to a gene: 2. CDR1 is ENHRY, CDR2 SYGVKD, per germline. This CDR3 has 14 amino acids. CDR3 amino acids: CAISEGGLADIQYF. CDR3 nucleotide sequence: TGTGCCATCAGTGAGGGGGGACTAGCGGACATTCAGTACTTC.

This clone was counted only a few times. The rearrangement joins TRBV28 to TRBJ2-7; 10 nucleotides align to TRBD2. The CDR3 totals 15 residues. The germline gives CDR1 MDHEN, CDR2 SYDVKM. With V trimmed by 3 bases and J by 3 bases, 5 bases remained unmatched. The CDR3 coding sequence is TGTGCCAGCAGTTTCGTAGCGGGAGGACTCTACGAGCAGTACTTC. This codes for CASSFVAGGLYEQYF.

This clone turned up a few times. The chain employs TRBV19 and TRBJ2-7; TRBD2 aligns across 9 bases. The V and J ends lost 6 bases and 2 bases, in that order; junction bases with no gene match: 14. The germline V gene has CDR1 LNHDA and CDR2 SQIVND (reference sequence). The CDR3 extends over 17 amino acids. CDR3: CASSPVQGLARPYEQYF. The DNA of the CDR3 is TGTGCCAGTAGCCCGGTCCAGGGACTAGCTAGACCCTACGAGCAGTACTTC.

The chain carries TRBV9 and TRBJ2-1, with D maybe TRBD1 (6 bases). Germline V CDR1 and CDR2: SGDLS, YYNGEE. V was cut by 0 bases and J by 9 bases, with 13 bases left in between. This CDR3 has 14 residues. CDR3 nucleotides: TGTGCCAGCAGCGTAGCAGGGGCCCTGGGTGAGCAGTTCTTC. Protein sequence: CASSVAGALGEQFF. The full variable domain, in which reference TRBV9 and TRBJ2-1 provide the parts outside the CDR3, is DSGVTQTPKHLITATGQRVTLRCSPRSGDLSVYWYQQSLDQGLQFLIQYYNGEERAKGNILERFSAQQFPDLHSELNLSSLELGDSALYFCASSVAGALGEQFFGPGTRLTVL.

The chain carries TRBV28 and TRBJ2-5; 8 nucleotides align to TRBD1. The germline V gene encodes CDR1 MDHEN and CDR2 SYDVKM. The CDR3 consists of 14 residues. Trimming cost V 4 bases and J 1 base; bases outside gene matches: 2. Here the CDR3 DNA reads TGTGCCAGCAGTTCTGACAGGGGCCAAGAGACCCAGTACTTC. Protein product: CASSSDRGQETQYF.

This rearrangement joins TRBV27 to TRBJ2-6; 10 bases match TRBD1. This CDR3 is 16 amino acids long. The germline CDR1 and CDR2 sequences are MNHEY and SMNVEV (reference sequence). After removal of 8 bases from V and 4 bases from J, the junction contained 8 bases not matched to a gene. The CDR3 bases are TGTGCCAGCGCACGGGGGGACAGGGGCGGGGCCAACGTCCTGACTTTC. It specifies CASARGDRGGANVLTF. The full variable domain, with the rest looked up from reference TRBV27 and TRBJ2-6, is EAQVTQNPRYLITVTGKKLTVTCSQNMNHEYMSWYRQDPGLGLRQIYYSMNVEVTDKGDVPEGYKVSRKEKRNFPLILESPSPNQTSLYFCASARGDRGGANVLTFGAGSRLTVL.

The chain recombines TRBV29-1 with TRBJ2-1; possibly TRBD1 for D (5 bases). CDR3 length: 16 residues. The ends were cut back, 6 bases at V and 0 bases at J, with 18 bases in the middle. From germline, CDR1 is SQVTM and CDR2 ANQGSEA. The CDR3 is CSVAGSRKSSYNEQFF. The CDR3 DNA reads as TGCAGCGTCGCAGGGTCTCGTAAAAGCTCCTACAATGAGCAGTTCTTC.

J is TRBJ1-4 and V is TRBV28; 7 bases agree with TRBD1. CDR1 and CDR2 from the germline V gene are MDHEN and SYDVKM. J gave up 4 bases and V 8 bases, and 7 bases lay outside the gene matches. This CDR3 region has 14 residues. The CDR3 is CASLTGKFNEKLFF. In DNA form, the CDR3 reads TGTGCCAGCTTGACAGGGAAATTTAATGAAAAACTGTTTTTT.

Here the CDR3 reads CAINQRTSSYNEQFF. The CDR3 DNA is TGTGCCATCAATCAGCGGACGAGCTCCTACAATGAGCAGTTCTTC. The rearrangement joins TRBV10-3 to TRBJ2-1; a weak D match, TRBD2 (5 bases). Germline V lookup: CDR1 ENHRY, CDR2 SYGVKD. The CDR3 sequence is 15 residues long. Trimming took 7 bases from V and 0 from J, leaving 13 bases between them.

V is TRBV10-2 and J is TRBJ1-2; TRBD1 is a possible D gene (6 bases). The germline V gene has CDR1 WSHSY and CDR2 SAAADI. V shed 8 bases and J shed 6 bases, with 16 bases lying between them. The CDR3 is 13 residues long. CDR3 residues: CASGGRGVDGYTF. The CDR3 DNA is TGCGCCAGCGGCGGCAGGGGAGTAGATGGCTACACCTTC.

V gene TRBV5-1 combines with J gene TRBJ1-2; no clear D gene. The CDR3 contains 13 residues. The V gene lost 4 bases and the J gene lost 2 bases, with 9 bases spanning the gap. The germline V gene encodes CDR1 SGHRS and CDR2 YFSETQ. CDR3 DNA: TGCGCCAGCAGCCGGGAGACCAACTATGGCTACACCTTC. It specifies CASSRETNYGYTF.

The rearrangement links TRBV6-5 to TRBJ2-7, with a possible D match to TRBD1 (5 bases). The length of the CDR3 is 13 residues. With 0 bases removed from V and 3 bases from J, the gap between germline ends came to 6 bases. Germline CDR1 is MNHEY and CDR2 is SVGAGI. The CDR3 protein is CASSYSGDYEQYF. In DNA form, the CDR3 reads TGTGCCAGCAGTTACTCAGGGGACTACGAGCAGTACTTC.

The V call is TRBV15, the J call TRBJ1-4, with TRBD1 matching over 9 bases. Germline V CDR1 and CDR2: LNHNV, YYDKDF (reference sequence). The CDR3 contains 16 residues. V was pared by 0 bases and J by 7 bases, with 6 bases of the junction left unmatched. The CDR3 DNA follows: TGTGCCACCAGCAGAGAGAGGGGACAGGGAGGTGAAAAACTGTTTTTT. This translates into CATSRERGQGGEKLFF.

The chain has TRBV10-3 and TRBJ1-5, with D possibly being TRBD1 (6 bases). This CDR3 region has 15 residues. Germline loops: CDR1 ENHRY, CDR2 SYGVKD. V lost 6 bases and J 9 bases, leaving 21 bases between the germline ends. The CDR3 bases are TGTGCCATCAGCCCCTCCCGGGACACGCTAATGCCCCAGCATTTT. Translation gives CAISPSRDTLMPQHF.

V gene TRBV4-3 combines with J gene TRBJ2-7; 9 bases line up with TRBD1. Germline trimming cut 0 bases from V and 4 bases from J; bases unmatched to any gene: 10. In germline, CDR1 is LGHNA, CDR2 YSLEER. The CDR3 is made up of 17 amino acids. CDR3 coding DNA: TGCGCCAGCAGCCAAGAGGGGAAAACAGGGGGCGAGTACGAGCAGTACTTC. Protein product: CASSQEGKTGGEYEQYF.